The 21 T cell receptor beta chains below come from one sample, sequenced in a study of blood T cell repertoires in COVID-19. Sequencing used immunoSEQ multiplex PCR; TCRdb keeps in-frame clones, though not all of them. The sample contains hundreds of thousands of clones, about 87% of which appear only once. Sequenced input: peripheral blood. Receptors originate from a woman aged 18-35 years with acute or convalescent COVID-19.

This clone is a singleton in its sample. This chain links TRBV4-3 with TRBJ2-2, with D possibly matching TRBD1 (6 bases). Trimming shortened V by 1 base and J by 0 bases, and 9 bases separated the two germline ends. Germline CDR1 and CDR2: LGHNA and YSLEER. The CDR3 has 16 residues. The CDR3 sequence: CASSQGGTPNTGELFF. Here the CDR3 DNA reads TGCGCCAGCAGCCAAGGTGGGACACCGAACACCGGGGAGCTGTTTTTT.

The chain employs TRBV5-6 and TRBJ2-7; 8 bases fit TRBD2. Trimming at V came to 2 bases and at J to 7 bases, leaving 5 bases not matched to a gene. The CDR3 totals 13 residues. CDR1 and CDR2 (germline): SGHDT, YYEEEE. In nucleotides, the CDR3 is TGTGCCAGCAGCTTTGGGACTAGTGGTGAGCAGTACTTC. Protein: CASSFGTSGEQYF.

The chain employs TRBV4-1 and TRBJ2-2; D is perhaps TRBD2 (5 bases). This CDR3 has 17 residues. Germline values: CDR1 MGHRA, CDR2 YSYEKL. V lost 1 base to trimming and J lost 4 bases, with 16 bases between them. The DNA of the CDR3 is TGCGCCAGCAGCCAAGGTTGGATACCCCGGGGCACCGGGGAGCTGTTTTTT. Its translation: CASSQGWIPRGTGELFF.

This CDR3 is CASSLTGGFSNTIYF. Written as DNA, the CDR3 is TGCGCCAGCAGCTTGACAGGGGGCTTTTCGAACACCATATATTTT. The rearrangement links TRBV5-1 to TRBJ1-3, with TRBD1 identical over 9 bases. The junction had 6 bases not matched to a gene; V was cut back by 1 base and J by 7 bases. This CDR3 is 15 amino acids long. Germline assignment: CDR1 SGHRS and CDR2 YFSETQ.

Here the CDR3 reads CASSHSQETQYF. The CDR3 DNA sequence: TGTGCCAGCAGCCATAGCCAAGAGACCCAGTACTTC. The rearrangement joins TRBV11-2 to TRBJ2-5; no definite D call. The V end lost 5 bases, the J end lost 1 base, and 5 bases lay between the germline ends. CDR1 is SGHAT and CDR2 is FQNNGV in the germline V gene. The CDR3 length is 12 residues.

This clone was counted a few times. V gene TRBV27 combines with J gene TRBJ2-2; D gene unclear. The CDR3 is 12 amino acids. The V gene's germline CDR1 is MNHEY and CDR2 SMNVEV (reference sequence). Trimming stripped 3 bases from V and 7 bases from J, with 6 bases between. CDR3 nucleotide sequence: TGTGCCAGCAGTTTCTATGGCGGGGAGCTGTTTTTT. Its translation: CASSFYGGELFF.

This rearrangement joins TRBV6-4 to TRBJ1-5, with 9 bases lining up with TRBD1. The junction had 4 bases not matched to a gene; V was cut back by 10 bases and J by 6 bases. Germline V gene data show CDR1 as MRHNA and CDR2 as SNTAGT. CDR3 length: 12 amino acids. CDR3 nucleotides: TGTGCCACCCCGGACAGGGGTCAGCCCCAGCATTTT. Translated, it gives CATPDRGQPQHF.

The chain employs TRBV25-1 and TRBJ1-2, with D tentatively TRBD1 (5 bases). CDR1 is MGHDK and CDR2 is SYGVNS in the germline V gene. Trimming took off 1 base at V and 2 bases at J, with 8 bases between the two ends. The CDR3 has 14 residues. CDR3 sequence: CASSELTENYGYTF. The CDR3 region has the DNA TGTGCCAGCAGTGAATTGACAGAGAACTATGGCTACACCTTC.

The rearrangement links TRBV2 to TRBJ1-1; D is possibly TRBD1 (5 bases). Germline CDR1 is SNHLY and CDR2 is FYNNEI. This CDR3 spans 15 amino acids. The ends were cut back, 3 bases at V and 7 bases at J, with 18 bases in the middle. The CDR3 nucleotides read TGTGCCAGCAGTGAGTGGATAGGGGTTTCGGTTGAAGCTTTCTTT. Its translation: CASSEWIGVSVEAFF.

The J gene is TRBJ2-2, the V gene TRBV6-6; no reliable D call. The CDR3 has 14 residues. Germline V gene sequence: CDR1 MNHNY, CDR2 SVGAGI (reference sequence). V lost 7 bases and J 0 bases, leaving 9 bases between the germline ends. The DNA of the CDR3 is TGTGCCAGCAAAAAGCCAACGAACACCGGGGAGCTGTTTTTT. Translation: CASKKPTNTGELFF.

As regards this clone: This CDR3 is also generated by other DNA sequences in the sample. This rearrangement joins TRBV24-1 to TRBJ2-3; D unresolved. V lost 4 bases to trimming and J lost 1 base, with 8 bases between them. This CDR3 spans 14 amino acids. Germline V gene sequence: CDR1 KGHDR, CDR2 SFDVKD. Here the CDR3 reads CATSDPRGTDTQYF. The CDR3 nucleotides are TGTGCCACCAGTGACCCCCGGGGCACAGATACGCAGTATTTT.

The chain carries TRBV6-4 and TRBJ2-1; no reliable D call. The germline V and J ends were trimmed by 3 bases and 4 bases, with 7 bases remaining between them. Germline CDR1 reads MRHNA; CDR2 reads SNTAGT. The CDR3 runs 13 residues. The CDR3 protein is CASSEGDYNEQFF. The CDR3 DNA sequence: TGTGCCAGCAGTGAAGGAGATTACAATGAGCAGTTCTTC.

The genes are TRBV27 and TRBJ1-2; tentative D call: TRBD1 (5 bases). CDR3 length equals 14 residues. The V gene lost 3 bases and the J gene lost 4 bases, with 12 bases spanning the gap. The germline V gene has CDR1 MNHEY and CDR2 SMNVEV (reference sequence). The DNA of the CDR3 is TGTGCCAGCAGTTTCTTAGGGGCGTCCTATGGCTACACCTTC. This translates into CASSFLGASYGYTF.

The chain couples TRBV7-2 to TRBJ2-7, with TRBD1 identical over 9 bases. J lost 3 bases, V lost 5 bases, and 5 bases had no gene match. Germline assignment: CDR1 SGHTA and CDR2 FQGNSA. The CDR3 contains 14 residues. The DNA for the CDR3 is TGTGCCAGCAGCCCCGGGACAGGGCTCTACGAGCAGTACTTC. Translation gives CASSPGTGLYEQYF. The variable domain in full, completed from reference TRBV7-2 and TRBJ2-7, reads GAGVSQSPSNKVTEKGKDVELRCDPISGHTALYWYRQSLGQGLEFLIYFQGNSAPDKSGLPSDRFSAERTGGSVSTLTIQRTQQEDSAVYLCASSPGTGLYEQYFGPGTRLTVT.

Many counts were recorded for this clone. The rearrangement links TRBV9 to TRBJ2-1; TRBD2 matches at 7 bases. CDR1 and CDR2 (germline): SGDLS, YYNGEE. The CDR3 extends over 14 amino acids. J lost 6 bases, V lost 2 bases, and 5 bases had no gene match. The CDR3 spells CASSVSGTGNEQFF. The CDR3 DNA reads TGTGCCAGCAGCGTGAGCGGGACGGGCAATGAGCAGTTCTTC. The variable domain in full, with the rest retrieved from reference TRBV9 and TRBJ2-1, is DSGVTQTPKHLITATGQRVTLRCSPRSGDLSVYWYQQSLDQGLQFLIQYYNGEERAKGNILERFSAQQFPDLHSELNLSSLELGDSALYFCASSVSGTGNEQFFGPGTRLTVL.

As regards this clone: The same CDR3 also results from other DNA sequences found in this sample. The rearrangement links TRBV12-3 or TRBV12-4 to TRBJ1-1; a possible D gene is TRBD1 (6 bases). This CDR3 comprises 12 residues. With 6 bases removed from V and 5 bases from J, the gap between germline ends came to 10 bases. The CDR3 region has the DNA TGTGCCAGCAGCTTACAGGGAACTGAAGCTTTCTTT. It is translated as CASSLQGTEAFF.

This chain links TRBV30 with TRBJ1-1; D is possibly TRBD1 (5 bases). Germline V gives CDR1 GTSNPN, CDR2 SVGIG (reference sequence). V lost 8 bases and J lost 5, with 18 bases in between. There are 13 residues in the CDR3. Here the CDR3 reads CATSRGGTTEAFF. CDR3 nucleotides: TGTGCCACCTCCCGGGGGGGAACGACTGAAGCTTTCTTT.

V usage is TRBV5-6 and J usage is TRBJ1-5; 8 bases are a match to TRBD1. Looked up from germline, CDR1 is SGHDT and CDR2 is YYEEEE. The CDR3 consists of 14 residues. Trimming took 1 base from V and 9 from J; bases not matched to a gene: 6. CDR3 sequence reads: CASSLNRGAGPQHF. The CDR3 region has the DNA TGTGCCAGCAGCTTGAACAGGGGGGCCGGGCCCCAGCATTTT.

DNA for the CDR3: TGTGCCAGCAGCGAACCGGGACAGGGGAACACAGATACGCAGTATTTT. Its translation is CASSEPGQGNTDTQYF. This chain joins TRBV7-9 and TRBJ2-3; TRBD1 aligns across 10 bases. CDR3 length equals 16 residues. V lost 5 bases, J lost 2 bases, and 7 bases stayed unmatched. The V gene's germline CDR1 is SEHNR and CDR2 FQNEAQ (reference sequence).

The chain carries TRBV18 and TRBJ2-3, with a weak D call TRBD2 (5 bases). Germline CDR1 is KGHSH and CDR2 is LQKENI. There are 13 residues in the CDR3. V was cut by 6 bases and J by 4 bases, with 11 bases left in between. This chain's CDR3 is CASSLTRADTQYF. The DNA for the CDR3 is TGTGCCAGCTCGCTTACTAGGGCAGATACGCAGTATTTT.

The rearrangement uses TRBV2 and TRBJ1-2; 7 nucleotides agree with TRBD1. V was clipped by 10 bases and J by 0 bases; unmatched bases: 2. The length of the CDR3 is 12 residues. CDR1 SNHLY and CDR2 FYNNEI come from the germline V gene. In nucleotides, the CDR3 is TGTGCCACCCAGGGGGCTAACTATGGCTACACCTTC. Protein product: CATQGANYGYTF.